The 26 T cell receptor beta chains listed next were all sequenced from one sample in a study of cytomegalovirus exposure and HLA in healthy donors. Use of 60 Vbeta and 13 Jbeta primers characterized the PCR. Libraries were prepared by immunoSEQ multiplex PCR; TCRdb keeps only in-frame clonotypes and omits some of them. This table holds some 98,000 clones, under 80% found once. The sample was PBMCs. These TCRs come from a man aged 40-55 years in good health and CMV-seronegative.

The V call is TRBV7-2, the J call TRBJ1-6; perhaps TRBD1 as D (5 bases). Germline V lookup: CDR1 SGHTA, CDR2 FQGNSA. Between the trimmed V and J ends, which lost 1 base and 7 bases, there was a span of 14 bases. CDR3 size: 16 residues. CDR3 amino acids: CASSLGPTVRNSPLHF. In nucleotides, the CDR3 is TGTGCCAGCAGCTTAGGCCCGACAGTACGAAATTCACCCCTCCACTTT.

The V gene is TRBV19, the J gene TRBJ2-7; no reliable D call. The V end lost 10 bases, the J end lost 0 bases, and 13 bases lay between the germline ends. Germline values: CDR1 LNHDA, CDR2 SQIVND (reference sequence). The CDR3 has 13 amino acids. The CDR3: CATSSYASYEQYF. CDR3 in DNA: TGTGCCACCAGTTCTTATGCCTCCTACGAGCAGTACTTC. Combining the CDR3 with reference TRBV19 and TRBJ2-7 gives the whole variable domain DGGITQSPKYLFRKEGQNVTLSCEQNLNHDAMYWYRQDPGQGLRLIYYSQIVNDFQKGDIAEGYSVSREKKESFPLTVTSAQKNPTAFYLCATSSYASYEQYFGPGTRLTVT.

The rearrangement joins TRBV9 to TRBJ2-2; the match to TRBD2 covers 8 bases. Germline loops: CDR1 SGDLS, CDR2 YYNGEE. This CDR3 has 17 amino acids. V lost 4 bases to trimming and J lost 6 bases; unmatched junction nucleotides: 14. CDR3 sequence: CASSPFGTRSSSGELFF. CDR3 coding DNA: TGTGCCAGCAGCCCGTTTGGGACTAGATCTTCCTCCGGGGAGCTGTTTTTT.

This clone was recorded only once. The chain links TRBV2 to TRBJ2-7; 7 bases align to TRBD2. CDR3 size: 14 residues. With 6 bases clipped from V and 5 bases from J, the junction kept 10 bases outside the gene matches. Per germline, CDR1 SNHLY and CDR2 FYNNEI. The CDR3 region has the DNA TGTGCCAGCAGGGCCGGGACTACGGGCCACGAGCAGTACTTC. Protein: CASRAGTTGHEQYF.

The chain recombines TRBV6-5 with TRBJ2-7, with 7 positions matching TRBD1. Germline CDR1 and CDR2: MNHEY and SVGAGI. The CDR3 totals 14 residues. With V trimmed by 4 bases and J by 4 bases, 7 bases remained unmatched. CDR3 sequence (DNA): TGTGCCAGCAGTTCAGACAGGGCCCCTTACGAGCAGTACTTC. Translating it yields CASSSDRAPYEQYF.

This clone was seen only a few times. This chain joins TRBV27 and TRBJ1-3; the D is unclear. The CDR3 is 13 amino acids. The V end lost 7 bases, the J end lost 4 bases, and 11 bases lay between the germline ends. Germline V gene sequence: CDR1 MNHEY, CDR2 SMNVEV (reference sequence). The CDR3 nucleotides are TGTGCCAGCAAAACGGTAGAGGGAAACACCATATATTTT. Amino acids: CASKTVEGNTIYF.

In this sample, this clone turned up a few times. This chain connects TRBV7-3 to TRBJ2-7, with D maybe TRBD2 (7 bases). From germline, CDR1 is SGHTA and CDR2 FQGTGA. The CDR3 runs 15 residues. V was pared by 5 bases and J by 3 bases, with 17 bases between. This CDR3 is CASSPMGGQNYEQYF. For the CDR3, the DNA is TGTGCCAGCAGCCCGATGGGGGGGCAGAACTACGAGCAGTACTTC.

This clone was detected a few times. The chain has TRBV6-1 and TRBJ2-2; no firm D call. Trimming took off 2 bases at V and 3 bases at J, with 10 bases between the two ends. Germline values: CDR1 MNHNS, CDR2 SASEGT. This CDR3 is built from 15 residues. The CDR3 DNA reads as TGTGCCAGCAGTGAAACCTCAGGATACACCGGGGAGCTGTTTTTT. It is translated as CASSETSGYTGELFF.

This chain joins TRBV29-1 and TRBJ2-2, with a weak D call TRBD1 (5 bases). Germline V gives CDR1 SQVTM, CDR2 ANQGSEA. Trimming pared 1 base from V and 5 bases from J, leaving 8 bases between. This CDR3 comprises 13 residues. Here the CDR3 DNA reads TGCAGCGTTGAAGCCAGGGCAACCGGGGAGCTGTTTTTT. Protein: CSVEARATGELFF.

This chain connects TRBV6-1 to TRBJ1-6, with 9 bases fitting TRBD1. The CDR3 consists of 14 residues. The V and J ends lost 3 bases and 8 bases, in that order; junction bases with no gene match: 2. Germline loops: CDR1 MNHNS, CDR2 SASEGT. The chain's CDR3 is CASSEDRGYSPLHF. The DNA of the CDR3 is TGTGCCAGCAGTGAGGACAGGGGTTATTCACCCCTCCACTTT.

This chain links TRBV29-1 with TRBJ1-2, with D hard to call. Germline CDR1 reads SQVTM; CDR2 reads ANQGSEA. The CDR3 covers 12 residues. Trimming cost V 7 bases and J 8 bases, with 17 bases left between them. CDR3 sequence: CSGRRIVGGYTF. CDR3 nucleotides: TGCAGCGGAAGGAGGATTGTGGGAGGCTACACCTTC.

The rearrangement uses TRBV11-1 and TRBJ1-2, with D hard to call. The germline V and J ends were trimmed by 5 bases and 5 bases, with 21 bases remaining between them. CDR1 is SGHAT and CDR2 is FQDESV in the germline V gene (reference sequence). This CDR3 is built from 16 residues. The CDR3 DNA follows: TGTGCCAGCAGCCCGGGAATGAAAGGTGCGACTTATGGCTACACCTTC. Translated, it gives CASSPGMKGATYGYTF.

The rearrangement joins TRBV7-9 to TRBJ2-1; the D gene is possibly TRBD2 (6 bases). The CDR3 length is 16 residues. The V gene's germline CDR1 is SEHNR and CDR2 FQNEAQ (reference sequence). Trimming pared 1 base from V and 10 bases from J, leaving 20 bases between. DNA of the CDR3: TGTGCCAGCAGCTTAGGACTAGTGGGAAGGGCGGGGGAGCAGTTCTTC. As protein: CASSLGLVGRAGEQFF.

The chain uses TRBV5-1 and TRBJ2-5; 7 nucleotides agree with TRBD2. The CDR3 loop spans 15 amino acids. Trimming cost V 4 bases and J 3 bases; bases outside gene matches: 9. Per germline, CDR1 SGHRS and CDR2 YFSETQ. CDR3 region: CASSQRGGREETQYF. The CDR3 nucleotides read TGCGCCAGCAGCCAGCGGGGAGGGAGGGAAGAGACCCAGTACTTC.

For the CDR3, the DNA is TGTGCCAGCAGCCCCCGACAGGGCAGCTATGGCTACACCTTC. Translation: CASSPRQGSYGYTF. V usage is TRBV9 and J usage is TRBJ1-2, with TRBD1 matching 7 bases. The ends lost 4 bases at V and 4 bases at J; junction bases unmatched: 7. The CDR3 loop spans 14 amino acids. Germline V gives CDR1 SGDLS, CDR2 YYNGEE.

The chain is built from TRBV6-5 and TRBJ2-5; 9 nucleotides agree with TRBD1. Per the germline V gene, CDR1 is MNHEY and CDR2 is SVGAGI. The CDR3 has 15 residues. The trim removed 8 bases at V and 2 bases at J, leaving 9 bases unmatched. The CDR3: CASGLIGTGQETQYF. The CDR3 bases are TGTGCCAGCGGTCTAATAGGGACAGGGCAAGAGACCCAGTACTTC.

The table lists this clone with a few counts. The chain recombines TRBV5-5 with TRBJ1-1; 7 bases agree with TRBD1. Germline-derived CDR1 and CDR2 are SGHKS and YYEKEE (reference sequence). With V trimmed by 1 base and J by 5 bases, 8 bases remained unmatched. The CDR3 extends over 15 amino acids. The CDR3 DNA reads as TGTGCCAGCAGCTTGACCACAGCCAGGGGGACTGAAGCTTTCTTT. Residues: CASSLTTARGTEAFF. Based on the CDR3 plus reference TRBV5-5 and TRBJ1-1, the full variable domain is DAGVTQSPTHLIKTRGQQVTLRCSPISGHKSVSWYQQVLGQGPQFIFQYYEKEERGRGNFPDRFSARQFPNYSSELNVNALLLGDSALYLCASSLTTARGTEAFFGQGTRLTVV.

The chain carries TRBV4-3 and TRBJ1-1, with D unclear. Trimming took 0 bases from V and 4 from J, leaving 15 bases between them. Germline lookup yields CDR1 LGHNA and CDR2 YSLEER. This CDR3 region has 16 residues. This chain's CDR3 is CASSQEADHRGTEAFF. The CDR3 coding sequence is TGCGCCAGCAGCCAAGAGGCAGACCACCGAGGCACTGAAGCTTTCTTT.

The chain combines TRBV5-1 with TRBJ2-5; 8 nucleotides align to TRBD1. Per germline, CDR1 SGHRS and CDR2 YFSETQ. This CDR3 region has 13 residues. After removal of 3 bases from V and 5 bases from J, the junction contained 3 bases not matched to a gene. This CDR3 is CASSSRTGETQYF. As DNA, the CDR3 is TGCGCCAGCAGCTCAAGGACAGGGGAGACCCAGTACTTC.

The J gene is TRBJ2-7, the V gene TRBV19, with TRBD1 matching over 7 bases. Germline CDR1 is LNHDA and CDR2 is SQIVND (reference sequence). This CDR3 is built from 13 residues. V shed 3 bases, J shed 6 bases, and the junction held 5 bases outside the gene matches. This CDR3 is CASSIQGQSEQYF. The CDR3 region has the DNA TGTGCCAGTAGTATTCAGGGACAGAGCGAGCAGTACTTC.

The chain couples TRBV10-3 to TRBJ1-3; maybe TRBD1 (6 bases). The germline CDR1 and CDR2 sequences are ENHRY and SYGVKD. The CDR3 sequence is 14 residues long. V was clipped by 6 bases and J by 3 bases, with 12 bases between them. This chain's CDR3 is CAIRERTDGNTIYF. CDR3 DNA sequence: TGTGCCATCAGGGAACGGACAGATGGAAACACCATATATTTT.

This clone was picked up a small number of times. This chain uses TRBV27 with TRBJ1-1; D is perhaps TRBD1 (6 bases). CDR1 is MNHEY, CDR2 SMNVEV, per germline (reference sequence). The CDR3 loop spans 13 amino acids. Trimming left V 4 bases short and J 5 bases short, with 11 bases between. CDR3 sequence (DNA): TGTGCCAGCAGTTGGGGGGGCCGGACTGAAGCTTTCTTT. Translating it yields CASSWGGRTEAFF.

The chain carries TRBV11-2 and TRBJ2-7; D uncertain. Trimming removed 4 bases from V and 5 bases from J, with 6 bases in between. Germline CDR1 reads SGHAT; CDR2 reads FQNNGV. This CDR3 contains 11 residues. CDR3: CASSYEDEQYF. CDR3 DNA: TGTGCCAGCAGCTACGAGGACGAGCAGTACTTC. Complete variable domain (other parts from reference TRBV11-2 and TRBJ2-7): EAGVAQSPRYKIIEKRQSVAFWCNPISGHATLYWYQQILGQGPKLLIQFQNNGVVDDSQLPKDRFSAERLKGVDSTLKIQPAKLEDSAVYLCASSYEDEQYFGPGTRLTVT.

V and J are TRBV4-3 and TRBJ1-2, with 9 bases that match TRBD1. The CDR3 is made up of 17 amino acids. CDR1 and CDR2 from the germline V gene are LGHNA and YSLEER. The junction had 8 bases not matched to a gene; V was cut back by 1 base and J by 2 bases. DNA for the CDR3: TGCGCCAGCAGCCAAGGGGTCGACAGGGGGAAAAACTATGGCTACACCTTC. Amino acids: CASSQGVDRGKNYGYTF.

The chain uses TRBV28 and TRBJ2-1; TRBD1 is a possible D gene (6 bases). The CDR3 spans 11 residues. The V end lost 7 bases, the J end lost 8 bases, and 9 bases lay between the germline ends. Per the germline V gene, CDR1 is MDHEN and CDR2 is SYDVKM. CDR3 DNA sequence: TGTGCCAGCACAACAGGGCATGAGCAGTTCTTC. It codes for CASTTGHEQFF.

The gene calls are TRBV25-1 and TRBJ2-1; D is unresolved. V lost 0 bases, J lost 6 bases, and 15 bases lay in between. This CDR3 spans 16 amino acids. Germline V gene data show CDR1 as MGHDK and CDR2 as SYGVNS. CDR3 bases: TGTGCCAGCAGTGAATATAAGGTCAGGTTGGGCAATGAGCAGTTCTTC. It specifies CASSEYKVRLGNEQFF.